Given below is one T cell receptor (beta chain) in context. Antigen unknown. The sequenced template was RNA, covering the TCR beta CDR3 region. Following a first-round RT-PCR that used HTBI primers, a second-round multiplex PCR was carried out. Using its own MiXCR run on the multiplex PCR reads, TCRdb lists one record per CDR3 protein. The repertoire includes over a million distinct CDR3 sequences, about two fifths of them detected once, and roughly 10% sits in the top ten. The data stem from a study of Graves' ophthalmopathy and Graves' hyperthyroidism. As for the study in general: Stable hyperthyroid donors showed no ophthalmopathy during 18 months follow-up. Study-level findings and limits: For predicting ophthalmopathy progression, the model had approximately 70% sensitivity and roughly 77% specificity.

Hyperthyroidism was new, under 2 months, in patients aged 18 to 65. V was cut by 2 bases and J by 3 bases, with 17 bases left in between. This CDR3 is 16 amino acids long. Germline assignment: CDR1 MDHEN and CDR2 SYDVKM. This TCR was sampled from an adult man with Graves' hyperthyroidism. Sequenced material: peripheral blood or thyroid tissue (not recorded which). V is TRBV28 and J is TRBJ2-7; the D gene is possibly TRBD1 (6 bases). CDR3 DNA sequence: TGTGCCAGCAGTTTAGCGGGTTGGCAGGGGTACTACGAGCAGTACTTC. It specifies CASSLAGWQGYYEQYF.